Listed below are T cell receptor beta chains from one sample, sequenced in a study of blood T cell repertoires in COVID-19. Repertoires were generated with immunoSEQ multiplex PCR, while TCRdb's copy carries only in-frame clones and drops some. The sample lists some 530,000 clones, 80% to 90% seen once, with under 4% in the top ten. The sequencing input was peripheral blood. The receptors originated from a human donor in a cohort sampled during active COVID-19. The CDR3 runs from the conserved cysteine through the conserved F or W. The order of the fields is V gene, J gene, CDR3 protein.

TRBV30	TRBJ1-2	CAWSLLTGGSGYTF
TRBV6-5	TRBJ1-3	CASRATVDSGNTIYF
TRBV27	TRBJ1-6	CASSFNRGRSPLHF
TRBV7-3	TRBJ2-1	CASSPEGLNNEQFF
TRBV6-2/TRBV6-3	TRBJ2-5	CASSYADLWEGPETQYF
TRBV7-3	TRBJ2-1	CASSLGTRHNEQFF
TRBV6-1	TRBJ1-3	CASSDPREVGNTIYF
TRBV4-3	TRBJ2-1	CASSQEGQLYNEQFF
TRBV4-2	TRBJ2-3	CASSQDWGGGAATPDTQYF
TRBV24-1	TRBJ1-5	CATSQSSNQPQHF
TRBV19	TRBJ2-3	CASSMAGAGTDTQYF
TRBV7-9	TRBJ2-2	CASSLAITSGSWSGELFF
TRBV30	TRBJ1-4	CAWSEKGVNEKLFF
TRBV27	TRBJ2-3	CASSLRSPPGWTDTQYF
TRBV15	TRBJ2-1	CATSRETPGSSYNEQFF
TRBV5-5	TRBJ2-7	CASSATGTAGEQYF
TRBV28	TRBJ1-2	CASTIQGNYGYTF
TRBV9	TRBJ1-2	CASSVGGGALYGYTF
TRBV6-6	TRBJ1-3	CASSYELASGNTIYF
TRBV12-5	TRBJ2-5	CASGPYTFRVAGATRETQYF
TRBV30	TRBJ2-7	CAWSVRRDRGYEQYF
TRBV7-3	TRBJ2-1	CASSLAGPPNEQFF
TRBV2	TRBJ1-5	CASSLDTSNQPQHF
TRBV7-3	TRBJ2-3	CASSTLGQEGDTQYF
TRBV19	TRBJ2-7	CASMRGTGAYEQYF
TRBV27	TRBJ2-5	CASRLVSTGEETQYF
TRBV5-5	TRBJ2-1	CASSLGGSVVQFF